Shown below are 20 T cell receptor beta chains from a single sample sequenced in a study of blood T cell repertoires in COVID-19. Data came from immunoSEQ multiplex PCR; TCRdb stores just in-frame clones and leaves some out. The sample lists over 85,000 clones, more than 75% occurring once. Sequences were obtained from peripheral blood. The source of these receptors is a woman aged 45-65 years with acute or convalescent COVID-19.

This clone came up once. The chain employs TRBV19 and TRBJ1-5, with 7 bases matching TRBD1. CDR3 size: 14 residues. Per the germline V gene, CDR1 is LNHDA and CDR2 is SQIVND (reference sequence). V lost 7 bases, J lost 8 bases, and 11 bases stayed unmatched. The CDR3 sequence is CASNLGYRGEPQHF. In DNA, the CDR3 is TGTGCCAGTAACCTGGGATACAGGGGTGAGCCCCAGCATTTT.

The rearrangement uses TRBV6-1 and TRBJ2-1, with 8 positions matching TRBD2. The CDR3 runs to 17 residues. Germline trimming cut 4 bases from V and 2 bases from J; bases unmatched to any gene: 10. The germline gives CDR1 MNHNS, CDR2 SASEGT. CDR3 coding DNA: TGTGCCAGCAGTGCTATCGGAGCGGGAGCCGCCTACAATGAGCAGTTCTTC. It yields the protein CASSAIGAGAAYNEQFF.

The chain is built from TRBV7-2 and TRBJ2-3; 7 bases are shared with TRBD2. With V trimmed by 5 bases and J by 5 bases, 4 bases remained unmatched. The CDR3 spans 13 residues. CDR1 SGHTA and CDR2 FQGNSA come from the germline V gene. As DNA, the CDR3 is TGTGCCAGCAGCCTTTGGACTAGAGATACGCAGTATTTT. This encodes CASSLWTRDTQYF.

The chain joins TRBV2 to TRBJ2-1; TRBD1 matches at 8 bases. The CDR3 is made up of 14 amino acids. Germline CDR1 SNHLY, CDR2 FYNNEI. Trimming took 7 bases from V and 2 from J; bases not matched to a gene: 4. The CDR3 loop reads CASNDRGPYNEQFF. CDR3 bases: TGTGCCAGCAACGACAGGGGTCCCTACAATGAGCAGTTCTTC.

The CDR3 loop reads CASSQAGRGYNEQFF. CDR3 coding DNA: TGTGCCAGCAGCCAGGCAGGGCGGGGGTACAATGAGCAGTTCTTC. The chain links TRBV14 to TRBJ2-1, with TRBD2 identical over 7 bases. V trimming: 3 bases; J trimming: 4 bases; junction bases outside the gene matches: 6. Germline V lookup: CDR1 SGHDN, CDR2 FVKESK. This CDR3 region has 15 residues.

The chain couples TRBV12-2 to TRBJ2-1; TRBD1, as called in the table, went unchecked against the DNA. TRBV12-2 has pseudogene status. The CDR3 extends over 15 amino acids. CDR3: CASRLGTGTYNEQFF. CDR3 coding DNA: TGTGCAAGTCGCTTAGGGACAGGGACCTACAATGAGCAGTTCTTC.

V usage is TRBV19 and J usage is TRBJ2-3; D gene uncertain. Germline CDR1 and CDR2: LNHDA and SQIVND (reference sequence). The CDR3 length is 14 residues. V lost 8 bases to trimming and J lost 2 bases, with 14 bases between them. The CDR3 DNA follows: TGTGCCAGTTGTTCTCGGCGACTCACAGATACGCAGTATTTT. Translating gives CASCSRRLTDTQYF.

Here the CDR3 DNA reads TGTGCCAGTAGTCCTCAGGGGCGACTGAGGACCCAGTACTTC. Protein sequence: CASSPQGRLRTQYF. The chain employs TRBV19 and TRBJ2-5, with a possible D match to TRBD1 (6 bases). This CDR3 region has 14 residues. V gave up 5 bases and J gave up 7 bases, with 17 bases separating them. CDR1 and CDR2 from the germline V gene are LNHDA and SQIVND (reference sequence).

This clone came up once. The chain employs TRBV7-6 and TRBJ2-5; D might be TRBD1 (6 bases). CDR1 is SGHVS and CDR2 is FNYEAQ in the germline V gene. V lost 3 bases and J 1 base, leaving 12 bases between the germline ends. The CDR3 is made up of 15 amino acids. CDR3 residues: CASSLGAGTQETQYF. CDR3 DNA sequence: TGTGCCAGCAGCTTGGGGGCCGGAACCCAAGAGACCCAGTACTTC.

The chain links TRBV21-1 to TRBJ1-5. TRBV21-1 is reported as a pseudogene. The CDR3 consists of 13 residues. The CDR3 bases are TGTGCCAGCCCCGAGGACTCCAATCAGCCCCAGCATTTT. As protein: CASPEDSNQPQHF.

The CDR3 reads CASSADWNNYGYTF. CDR3 bases: TGTGCCAGCAGCGCCGACTGGAATAACTATGGCTACACCTTC. The chain recombines TRBV9 with TRBJ1-2; D not certain. V was shortened by 3 bases and J by 1 base, with 10 bases between the two germline ends. CDR1 is SGDLS and CDR2 is YYNGEE in the germline V gene. This CDR3 has 14 residues.

J is TRBJ1-2 and V is TRBV28, with TRBD1 identical over 7 bases. In germline, CDR1 is MDHEN, CDR2 SYDVKM. The CDR3 has 14 residues. Germline trimming cut 5 bases from V and 8 bases from J; bases unmatched to any gene: 11. The CDR3 reads CASSPRQGMRGYTF. The CDR3 coding sequence is TGTGCCAGCAGTCCGCGACAGGGTATGCGGGGCTACACCTTC.

The chain combines TRBV5-1 with TRBJ2-7; TRBD2 aligns across 9 bases. Trimming at V came to 0 bases and at J to 0 bases, leaving 7 bases not matched to a gene. There are 17 residues in the CDR3. Germline values: CDR1 SGHRS, CDR2 YFSETQ. The CDR3 here is CASSLGGGGSSSYEQYF. CDR3 nucleotides: TGCGCCAGCAGCTTGGGCGGGGGGGGGTCGAGCTCCTACGAGCAGTACTTC.

This chain links TRBV11-2 with TRBJ2-1; possibly TRBD2 for D (6 bases). The CDR3 has 16 amino acids. Germline V gives CDR1 SGHAT, CDR2 FQNNGV. The ends were cut back, 5 bases at V and 1 base at J, with 15 bases in the middle. The CDR3 nucleotides read TGTGCCAGCAGCCCCGGGACGGGAGAGTCCTACAATGAGCAGTTCTTC. Protein: CASSPGTGESYNEQFF.

The rearrangement links TRBV28 to TRBJ2-7, with D unresolved. CDR3 length: 11 amino acids. V was shortened by 5 bases and J by 3 bases, with 5 bases between the two germline ends. The V gene's germline CDR1 is MDHEN and CDR2 SYDVKM. The CDR3 region is CASSLNYEQYF. DNA for the CDR3: TGTGCCAGCAGTCTTAACTACGAGCAGTACTTC.

This sequence joins TRBV4-1 and TRBJ2-7, with 8 bases aligning to TRBD2. CDR1 MGHRA and CDR2 YSYEKL come from the germline V gene. CDR3 size: 17 residues. V shed 0 bases and J 1 base; nucleotides not matched to a gene: 8. DNA of the CDR3: TGCGCCAGCAGCCAAGATGATGAGACTAGCGTGTCCTACGAGCAGTACTTC. Protein: CASSQDDETSVSYEQYF.

The chain is built from TRBV5-1 and TRBJ1-6, with D unclear. The germline CDR1 and CDR2 sequences are SGHRS and YFSETQ. The CDR3 has 12 residues. V gave up 0 bases and J gave up 13 bases, with 8 bases separating them. Here the CDR3 DNA reads TGCGCCAGCAGCTTGGAGGGCGGGCCCCTCCACTTT. Amino acid sequence: CASSLEGGPLHF.

The chain has TRBV20-1 and TRBJ2-7; perhaps TRBD1 as D (6 bases). This CDR3 is 14 amino acids long. The V end lost 3 bases, the J end lost 5 bases, and 17 bases lay between the germline ends. The V gene's germline CDR1 is DFQATT and CDR2 SNEGSKA (reference sequence). The CDR3 loop is CSASKLQGGNEQYF. In DNA, the CDR3 is TGCAGTGCTAGTAAGTTACAGGGTGGGAACGAGCAGTACTTC.

This clone came up a few times. This chain connects TRBV18 to TRBJ2-3, with TRBD2 matching 10 bases. The CDR3 runs 16 residues. Unmatched junction bases numbered 3, after V lost 1 base and J lost 2 bases. The V gene's germline CDR1 is KGHSH and CDR2 LQKENI. CDR3 bases: TGTGCCAGCTCACCACAACTAGCGGGAAACACAGATACGCAGTATTTT. As protein: CASSPQLAGNTDTQYF.

The chain uses TRBV10-3 and TRBJ1-4; D not certain. The CDR3 runs to 15 residues. Trimming took 3 bases from V and 2 from J, leaving 10 bases between them. Looked up from germline, CDR1 is ENHRY and CDR2 is SYGVKD. The chain's CDR3 is CAISENGGTNEKLFF. CDR3 in DNA: TGTGCCATCAGTGAAAACGGCGGGACTAATGAAAAACTGTTTTTT.